The 28 T cell receptor beta chains below come from one sample, sequenced in a study of tumor-infiltrating lymphocytes in primary liver carcinoma. cDNA specific to TCR beta was made from 500 ng of total RNA, with a constant-region primer employed for priming. Amplification in three nested multiplex PCR rounds with slightly modified ARM-PCR gave rise to TCR beta libraries. The study ran its first two PCR rounds for nine to ten cycles each, using TRBV1-TRBV30 forward primers and a C-beta reverse primer. TCRdb ran MiXCR on the multiplex PCR reads and lists one entry per CDR3 protein. The profile shows approximately 64,000 distinct CDR3 sequences, over 60% of them singletons. Total RNA and DNA came together from approximately 22-30 mg of bulk tissue without cell sorting. The material sequenced was liver tumor tissue from sampling region 4. As to subset: tumor region T4, right-lateral pole. Receptors originate from a man in his forties with primary liver carcinoma and hepatitis B virus infection.

The chain joins TRBV28 to TRBJ1-5; D call uncertain. Germline V lookup: CDR1 MDHEN, CDR2 SYDVKM. The CDR3 spans 14 residues. V lost 6 bases to trimming and J lost 6 bases, with 15 bases between them. The CDR3 coding sequence is TGTGCCAGCAGGCTCACAAGGTCGACTCAGCCCCAGCATTTT. It translates to CASRLTRSTQPQHF.

The sample holds one count of this clonotype. A much bigger clone sits one base away, suggesting this may be a read error. This chain links TRBV6-5 with TRBJ2-1; perhaps TRBD2 as D (6 bases). The V gene's germline CDR1 is MNHEY and CDR2 SVGAGI. The CDR3 extends over 14 amino acids. CDR3 residues: CASNLRGSYDEQLF. In nucleotides, the CDR3 is TGTGCCAGCAATCTACGGGGGTCCTACGATGAGCAGCTCTTC.

This clonotype has ten or more counts. CDR3 in DNA: TGTGCCAGCTTGCCTTCCGGGGCCAACGTCCTGACTTTC. As protein: CASLPSGANVLTF. The rearrangement joins TRBV6-6 to TRBJ2-6; no reliable D call. In germline, CDR1 is MNHNY, CDR2 SVGAGI (reference sequence). V gave up 8 bases and J gave up 4 bases, with 9 bases separating them. The CDR3 length is 13 residues.

Comment on this clonotype: One end of the junction fails to match germline, which may point to a read error. The rearrangement uses TRBV9 and TRBJ2-3; TRBD2 matches at 8 bases. This CDR3 has 15 residues. Germline-derived CDR1 and CDR2 are SGDLS and YYNGEE. The DNA for the CDR3 is TGTGTCAGCAGTGTAGAAGCGGGAGTCGCAGATACGCAGTATTTT. This translates into CVSSVEAGVADTQYF.

Worth noting for this clonotype: The germline gene is not matched at one end of the junction; a read error may be the cause. V and J are TRBV10-2 and TRBJ2-3, with no clear D. This CDR3 is built from 13 residues. Germline V CDR1 and CDR2: WSHSY, SAAADI. This chain's CDR3 is CASGYERTDTQYF. The CDR3 nucleotides read TGCGCCAGCGGGTATGAGCGCACAGATACACAGTATTTT.

Concerning this clonotype: The germline gene is not matched at one end of the junction; a read error may be the cause. The chain joins TRBV6-1 to TRBJ2-7; no reliable D call. Looked up from germline, CDR1 is MNHNS and CDR2 is SASEGT. This CDR3 has 14 residues. CDR3 nucleotides: TGTGCCAGCAGTCTTGGGTCCGGTCCCTACGAGCACTACTTC. Translation gives CASSLGSGPYEHYF.

In regard to this clonotype: A read error may explain this, as a much larger clone is one base away. V is TRBV12-3 or TRBV12-4 and J is TRBJ1-3; D gene unclear. The CDR3 contains 14 residues. Trimming stripped 5 bases from V and 0 bases from J, with 8 bases between. This CDR3 is CASSIRGSGNTIYF. The CDR3 DNA is TGTGCCAGCAGTATACGGGGCTCTGGAAACACCATATATTTT.

For this clonotype: This may stem from a read error, because a much larger clone lies one nucleotide away. V is TRBV13 and J is TRBJ1-3; no reliable D call. The CDR3 runs to 15 residues. Per germline, CDR1 PRHDT and CDR2 FYEKMQ (reference sequence). The CDR3 loop is CAGSLARSSGNTIYF. CDR3 in DNA: TGTGCCGGCAGCTTAGCCCGGTCGTCTGGAAACACCATATATTTT.

Details on this clonotype: The conserved closing phenylalanine or tryptophan is absent in this CDR3, likely reflecting a read error. The chain recombines TRBV24-1 with TRBJ2-1; 9 bases map to TRBD2. The CDR3 has 16 residues. Germline V gene data show CDR1 as KGHDR and CDR2 as SFDVKD. The CDR3: CATSERVAGVRNEQFL. CDR3 nucleotides: TGTGCCACCAGTGAAAGGGTAGCGGGAGTACGGAATGAACAGTTCCTC.

Notes on this clonotype: Since no conserved phenylalanine or tryptophan closes the CDR3, a read error is the likely cause. Because the CDR3's place on the DNA is in doubt, the DNA is left out and the CDR3 is given as listed by TCRdb. The chain carries TRBV5-6 and TRBJ2-2; the DNA was not used to check the table's D call, TRBD1. The CDR3 is 15 amino acids long, termini counted. The germline CDR1 and CDR2 sequences are SGHDT and YYEEEE. The CDR3 here is CASSPGTGVTGELFY.

A remark on this clonotype: Mismatch with germline at one junction end may stem from a read error. V and J are TRBV12-3 or TRBV12-4 and TRBJ1-2; the match to TRBD1 covers 9 bases. The CDR3 runs to 15 residues. CDR3 nucleotide sequence: TGTGCCAGCAGATCAGGACAGGGGATTGGCTATGGCTACTCCTTC. Protein product: CASRSGQGIGYGYSF.

Remarks on this clonotype: Mismatch with germline at one junction end may stem from a read error. CDR3 in DNA: TGTGACATCAGTGGGGGGACTAGCGGAGGTACACCAAGCACAGATACGCAGTATTTT. Translation: CDISGGTSGGTPSTDTQYF. The chain couples TRBV10-3 to TRBJ2-3; the match to TRBD2 covers 11 bases. Germline V gene data show CDR1 as ENHRY and CDR2 as SYGVKD. The length of the CDR3 is 19 residues.

Regarding this clonotype: The junction departs from germline at one end; a sequencing error may be responsible. The rearrangement links TRBV6-2 or TRBV6-3 to TRBJ2-7, with no clear D. Germline CDR1 MNHEY, CDR2 SVGEGT. The CDR3 consists of 11 residues. CDR3 DNA: TGTGCCAGCAGTTACACCTACAAGCAGTACTTC. Translated, it gives CASSYTYKQYF.

A word on this clonotype: A read error may produce the germline difference seen at one junction end. The chain carries TRBV6-5 and TRBJ1-1, with D perhaps matching TRBD1 (6 bases). CDR1 and CDR2 from the germline V gene are MNHEY and SVGAGI. CDR3 length: 18 residues. CDR3 coding DNA: TGTGCCAGCAGCCATACTGGGGGACATGGTGCGTTGGGCACTGAAGCGTTCTTT. Translating gives CASSHTGGHGALGTEAFF.

About this clonotype: Likely a read error: the CDR3 ends without its conserved phenylalanine or tryptophan. No DNA is shown, since the ends of the CDR3 on it are uncertain; the CDR3 is the one TCRdb lists. The rearrangement joins TRBV7-9 to TRBJ2-7. The CDR3 contains 12 residues when both ends are counted. CDR1 is SEHNR, CDR2 FQNEAQ, per germline (reference sequence). The CDR3: CASSFLGDEQYL.

On this clonotype: One end of the junction varies from germline; a read error may be responsible. This chain connects TRBV7-8 to TRBJ2-7, with TRBD1 matching over 7 bases. This CDR3 comprises 13 residues. Per the germline V gene, CDR1 is SGHVS and CDR2 is FQNEAQ. In DNA form, the CDR3 reads TGTGCCAGCAGCCGGGACAGCCCCTACGAGCAGTATTTC. Its protein is CASSRDSPYEQYF.

The chain is built from TRBV29-1 and TRBJ1-5; the D is unclear. V was trimmed by 7 bases and J by 8 bases, leaving 15 bases between them. Germline CDR1 SQVTM, CDR2 ANQGSEA. This CDR3 contains 12 residues. The CDR3: CSAVDGDKPQHF. The CDR3, as DNA: TGCAGCGCCGTGGACGGCGATAAGCCCCAGCATTTT.

On this clonotype itself: The final CDR3 position lacks the conserved phenylalanine or tryptophan, pointing to a likely read error. The V gene is TRBV5-5, the J gene TRBJ2-7; tentatively, D is TRBD1 (6 bases). Germline V lookup: CDR1 SGHKS, CDR2 YYEKEE (reference sequence). The germline V and J ends were trimmed by 4 bases and 2 bases, with 16 bases remaining between them. This CDR3 comprises 15 residues. CDR3 nucleotides: TGTGCCAGCAGCCTACCGGGACAAGCCACCTACGAGCAGTACTTA. Residues: CASSLPGQATYEQYL.

This clonotype qualifies as medium-sized. This chain links TRBV7-8 with TRBJ2-7, with no clear D. V lost 3 bases to trimming and J lost 7 bases, with 13 bases between them. This CDR3 region has 13 residues. The germline CDR1 and CDR2 sequences are SGHVS and FQNEAQ. The CDR3 DNA is TGTGCCAGCAGCTTGGGCCTGGTGGAGGAGCAGTACTTC. Protein: CASSLGLVEEQYF.

This clonotype was recorded a few times. The chain employs TRBV27 and TRBJ2-3; D tentatively fits TRBD1 or TRBD2 (7 bases each). The CDR3 sequence is 13 residues long. The germline V gene encodes CDR1 MNHEY and CDR2 SMNVEV (reference sequence). V was trimmed by 4 bases and J by 14 bases, leaving 19 bases between them. CDR3: CASSYEQGLAGYF. The DNA of the CDR3 is TGTGCCAGCAGTTACGAACAGGGGTTAGCGGGGTATTTT.

Regarding this clonotype: This clone may be a read error of a much larger clone one base away. This rearrangement joins TRBV11-2 to TRBJ2-1; no firm D call. The CDR3 has 11 residues. Germline CDR1 reads SGHAT; CDR2 reads FQNNGV. CDR3 sequence reads: CTISPGNEQFF. DNA for the CDR3: TGTACCATCAGCCCCGGTAATGAGCAGTTCTTC.

V gene TRBV6-2 or TRBV6-3 combines with J gene TRBJ2-7, with D uncertain. CDR1 and CDR2 from the germline V gene are MNHEY and SVGEGT. V shed 11 bases and J shed 6 bases, with 26 bases lying between them. The CDR3 is 15 amino acids. CDR3 coding DNA: TGTGCCGCCTACGCAGCCTCCGGCCCCCGTGGCGAGCAGTACTTC. This codes for CAAYAASGPRGEQYF.

This clonotype has ten or more counts. J is TRBJ2-1 and V is TRBV27; D is undetermined. Germline V gives CDR1 MNHEY, CDR2 SMNVEV (reference sequence). Trimming shortened V by 8 bases and J by 5 bases, and 10 bases separated the two germline ends. The length of the CDR3 is 12 residues. In nucleotides, the CDR3 is TGTGCCAGCTCCAGGACGAACAATGAGCAGTTCTTC. This encodes CASSRTNNEQFF.

The chain links TRBV5-6 to TRBJ1-6; possible D gene TRBD1, 5 bases. The V gene lost 2 bases and the J gene lost 9 bases, with 15 bases spanning the gap. CDR1 SGHDT and CDR2 YYEEEE come from the germline V gene. This CDR3 contains 15 residues. The CDR3, as DNA: TGTGCCAGCAGCTTTGGGATAGGGGTCGTTTCACCCCTCCACTTT. Translated, it gives CASSFGIGVVSPLHF.

Concerning this clonotype: No conserved phenylalanine or tryptophan is present at the end of the CDR3, so a read error is the likely explanation. This chain connects TRBV5-6 to TRBJ1-1; D gene unclear. The V and J ends lost 4 bases and 10 bases respectively, with 26 bases between them. The CDR3 has 16 residues. Germline V CDR1 and CDR2: SGHDT, YYEEEE. CDR3 coding DNA: TGTGCCAGCAGCCAGAATCACCCATACGGACGGGAGAGAGCTTTCTCT. This translates into CASSQNHPYGRERAFS.

A note on this clonotype: Because the CDR3 is missing its conserved closing phenylalanine or tryptophan, this is likely a read error. The rearrangement links TRBV10-3 to TRBJ2-7; no clear D. Germline V gene data show CDR1 as ENHRY and CDR2 as SYGVKD. This CDR3 is built from 14 residues. The CDR3 is CTISGGKNLYEQYS. The DNA of the CDR3 is TGTACCATCAGTGGTGGTAAAAACCTCTACGAGCAGTACTCC.

The sample holds one count of this clonotype. A junction end diverges from the germline sequence, so it may reflect a read error. The V and J genes are TRBV12-3 or TRBV12-4 and TRBJ2-1, with 13 nucleotides matching TRBD2. The CDR3 is made up of 14 amino acids. DNA of the CDR3: TGCGTCAGCAAGGGACTAGCGGGGTACAATGAGCAGTTCTTC. Translating it yields CVSKGLAGYNEQFF.

Note on this clonotype: A read error may account for a junction end that differs from germline. In DNA, the CDR3 is TGTGCCAGCAGCCAATCGCCGAGACTAGCGGGAGAGAGGACAGATACGCAATATTTT. Translating it yields CASSQSPRLAGERTDTQYF. This chain joins TRBV11-2 and TRBJ2-3, with 12 bases matching TRBD2. The germline CDR1 and CDR2 sequences are SGHAT and FQNNGV. The CDR3 loop spans 19 amino acids.